This TCR beta chain stems from a study of vaccination effects on CD4 cells after COVID-19. Study as a whole: Ahead of sequencing, the ViraFEST assay grew antigen-specific CD4+ T cells using viral peptide pools. A median of 72 days separated the second dose and sampling. Supplemented with about 10 IU/ml IL-2 and around 10 ug/ml peptides, 2 million to 2.5 million PBMC per well were kept in culture.

The assay was immunoSEQ multiplex PCR, and TCRdb's table has in-frame clones only and misses some. In the table there are approximately 74,000 clones, roughly 73% of which are singletons. Subsequent to a culture period of around eleven days, CD4+ T cells were isolated. All participants had two doses of either the BNT162b2 or mRNA-1273 vaccine. The study found no prior SARS-CoV-2 infection in the vaccine recipients, who tested negative for nucleocapsid antibodies. V gave up 3 bases and J gave up 0 bases, with 6 bases separating them. The CDR3 has 14 residues. CDR1 is SGHTA and CDR2 is FQGTGA in the germline V gene. Of note for this clone: As yet, its antigen is unknown.

The sequencing here drew on CD4+ T cells from PBMCs cultured without peptide, taken after COVID-19 vaccination. This sequence joins TRBV7-3 and TRBJ2-1; D remains ambiguous. The sequence was collected from a human donor who received a COVID-19 vaccine. Written as DNA, the CDR3 is TGTGCCAGCAGCTTGAACGGCTCCTACAATGAGCAGTTCTTC. It codes for CASSLNGSYNEQFF. The complete variable domain, with remaining parts taken from reference TRBV7-3 and TRBJ2-1, reads GAGVSQTPSNKVTEKGKYVELRCDPISGHTALYWYRQSLGQGPEFLIYFQGTGAADDSGLPNDRFFAVRPEGSVSTLKIQRTERGDSAVYLCASSLNGSYNEQFFGPGTRLTVL.